The TCR beta chain under discussion was sequenced for a study of control samples from healthy donors and cancer patients. Only one count was recorded for this clone. Per germline, CDR1 LGHDT and CDR2 YNNKEL (reference sequence). V lost 2 bases and J 3 bases, leaving 11 bases between the germline ends. The CDR3 has 14 residues. Sequencing was performed with immunoSEQ multiplex PCR; in TCRdb, only in-frame clones are kept and a portion is missing. The top ten hold about 7.6% of the sample, which has approximately 150,000 clones, under 90% seen once. The sample consisted of PBMCs. V is TRBV3-1 (or the pseudogene TRBV3-2) and J is TRBJ2-7; D might be TRBD2 (5 bases). This receptor was taken from a man aged 45 to 65 with head and neck cancer. As DNA, the CDR3 is TGTGCCAGCAGCCAACCTAGCAGCAGCTACGAGCAGTACTTC. Protein product: CASSQPSSSYEQYF.